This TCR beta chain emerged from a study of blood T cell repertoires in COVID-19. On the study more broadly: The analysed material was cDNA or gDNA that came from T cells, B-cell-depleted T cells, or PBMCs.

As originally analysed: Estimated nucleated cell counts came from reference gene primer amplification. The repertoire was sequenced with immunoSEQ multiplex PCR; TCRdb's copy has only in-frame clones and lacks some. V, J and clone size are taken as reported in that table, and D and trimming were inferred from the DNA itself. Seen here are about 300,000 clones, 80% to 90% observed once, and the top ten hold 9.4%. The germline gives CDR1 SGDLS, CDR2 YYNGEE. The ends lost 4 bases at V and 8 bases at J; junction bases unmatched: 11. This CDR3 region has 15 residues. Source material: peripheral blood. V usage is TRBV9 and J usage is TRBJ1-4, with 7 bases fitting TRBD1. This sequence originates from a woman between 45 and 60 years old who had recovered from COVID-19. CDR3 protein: CASSKNRGLREKLFF. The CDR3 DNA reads TGTGCCAGCAGCAAAAATAGGGGGCTTAGGGAAAAACTGTTTTTT. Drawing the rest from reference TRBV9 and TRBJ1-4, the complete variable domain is DSGVTQTPKHLITATGQRVTLRCSPRSGDLSVYWYQQSLDQGLQFLIQYYNGEERAKGNILERFSAQQFPDLHSELNLSSLELGDSALYFCASSKNRGLREKLFFGSGTQLSVL.